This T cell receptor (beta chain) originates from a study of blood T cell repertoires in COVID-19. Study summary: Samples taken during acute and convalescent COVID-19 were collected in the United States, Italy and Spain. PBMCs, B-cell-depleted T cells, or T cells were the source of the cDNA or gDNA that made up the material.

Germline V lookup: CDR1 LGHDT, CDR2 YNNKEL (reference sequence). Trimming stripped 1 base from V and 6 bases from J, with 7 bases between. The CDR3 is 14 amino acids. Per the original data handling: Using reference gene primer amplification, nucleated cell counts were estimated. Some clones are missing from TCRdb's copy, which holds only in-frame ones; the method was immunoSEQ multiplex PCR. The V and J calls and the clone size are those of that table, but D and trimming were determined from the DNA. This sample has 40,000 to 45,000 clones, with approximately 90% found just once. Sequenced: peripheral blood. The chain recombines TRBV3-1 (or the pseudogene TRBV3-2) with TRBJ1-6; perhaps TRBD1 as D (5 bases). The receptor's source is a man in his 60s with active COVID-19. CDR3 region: CASSQGQGNSPLHF. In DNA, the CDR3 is TGTGCCAGCAGCCAAGGCCAGGGTAATTCACCCCTCCACTTT.